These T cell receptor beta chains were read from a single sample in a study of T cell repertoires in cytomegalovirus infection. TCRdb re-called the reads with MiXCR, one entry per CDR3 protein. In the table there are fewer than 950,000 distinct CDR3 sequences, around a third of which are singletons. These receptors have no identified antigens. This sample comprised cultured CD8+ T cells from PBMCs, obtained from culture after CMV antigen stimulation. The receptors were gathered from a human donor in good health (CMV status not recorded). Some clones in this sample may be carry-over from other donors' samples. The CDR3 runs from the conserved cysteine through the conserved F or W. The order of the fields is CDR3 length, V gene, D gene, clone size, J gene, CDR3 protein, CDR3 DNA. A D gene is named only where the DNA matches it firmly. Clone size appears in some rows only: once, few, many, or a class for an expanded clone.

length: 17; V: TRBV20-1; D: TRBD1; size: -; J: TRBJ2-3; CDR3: CSARDYRGQASTDTQYF; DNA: TGCAGTGCTAGAGATTACAGGGGGCAGGCGAGCACAGATACGCAGTATTTT
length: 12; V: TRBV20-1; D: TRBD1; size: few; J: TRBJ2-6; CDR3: CSASGTGLVLTF; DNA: TGCAGTGCTAGCGGGACAGGGCTCGTCCTGACTTTC
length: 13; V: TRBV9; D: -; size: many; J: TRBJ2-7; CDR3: CASSVGDHDEQYF; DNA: TGTGCCAGCAGCGTAGGAGACCACGACGAGCAGTACTTC
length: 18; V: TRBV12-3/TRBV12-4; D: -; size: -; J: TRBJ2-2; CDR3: CASSPFRDKWPHTGELFF; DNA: TGTGCCAGCAGTCCGTTTCGGGACAAATGGCCGCACACCGGGGAGCTGTTTTTT
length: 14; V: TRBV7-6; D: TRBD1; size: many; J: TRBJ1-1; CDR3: CASSSGTGNTEAFF; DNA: TGTGCCAGCAGTTCCGGGACAGGGAACACTGAAGCTTTCTTT
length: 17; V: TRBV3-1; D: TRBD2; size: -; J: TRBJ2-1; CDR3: CASSQEKLAGVNNEQFF; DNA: TGTGCCAGCAGCCAAGAGAAACTAGCGGGGGTCAACAATGAGCAGTTCTTC
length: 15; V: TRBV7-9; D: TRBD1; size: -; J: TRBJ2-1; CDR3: CASSPGTGVIDEQFF; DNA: TGTGCCAGCAGCCCCGGGACAGGGGTTATCGATGAGCAGTTCTTC
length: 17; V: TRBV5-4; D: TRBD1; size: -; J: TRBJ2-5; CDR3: CASSQDPGTGGKETQYF; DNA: TGTGCCAGCAGCCAGGACCCGGGGACAGGGGGCAAAGAGACCCAGTACTTC
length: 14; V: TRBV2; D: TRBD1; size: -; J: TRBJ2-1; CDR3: CASTTTGPYNEQFF; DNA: TGTGCCAGCACTACGACAGGGCCATACAATGAGCAGTTCTTC
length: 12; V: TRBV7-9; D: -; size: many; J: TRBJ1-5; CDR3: CASSLASQPQHF; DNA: TGTGCCAGCAGCTTAGCTTCTCAGCCCCAGCATTTT
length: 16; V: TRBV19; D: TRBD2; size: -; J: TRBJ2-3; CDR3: CASSIGAGVVTDTQYF; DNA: TGTGCCAGTAGTATAGGGGCGGGGGTGGTCACAGATACGCAGTATTTT
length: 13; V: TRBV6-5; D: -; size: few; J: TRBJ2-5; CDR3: CASSTIPQETQYF; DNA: TGTGCCAGCAGCACGATCCCACAAGAGACCCAGTACTTC
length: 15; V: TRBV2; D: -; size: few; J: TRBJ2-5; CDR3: CASTPQTWMGETQYF; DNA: TGTGCCAGCACTCCTCAGACTTGGATGGGGGAGACCCAGTACTTC
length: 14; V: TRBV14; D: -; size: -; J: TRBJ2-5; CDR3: CASSQARAGETQYF; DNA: TGTGCCAGCAGCCAAGCGAGGGCGGGAGAGACCCAGTACTTC
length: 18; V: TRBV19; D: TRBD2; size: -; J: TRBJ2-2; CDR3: CASSIVASGGPNTGELFF; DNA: TGTGCCAGTAGTATAGTGGCTAGCGGGGGCCCGAACACCGGGGAGCTGTTTTTT
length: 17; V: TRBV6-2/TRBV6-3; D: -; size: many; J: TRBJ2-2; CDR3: CASSYSTRGEDTGELFF; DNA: TGTGCCAGCAGTTACTCGACTCGGGGTGAGGACACCGGGGAGCTGTTTTTT
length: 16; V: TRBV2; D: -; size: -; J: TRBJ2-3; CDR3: CASRGWTVTSTDTQYF; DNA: TGTGCCAGCAGGGGATGGACAGTCACTAGCACAGATACGCAGTATTTT
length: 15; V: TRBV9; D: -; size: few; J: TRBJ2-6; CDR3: CASSVTLAGANVLTF; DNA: TGTGCCAGCAGCGTGACCCTCGCTGGGGCCAACGTCCTGACTTTC
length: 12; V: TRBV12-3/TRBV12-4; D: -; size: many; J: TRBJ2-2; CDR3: CASSSAAGELFF; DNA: TGTGCCAGCAGTTCCGCCGCCGGGGAGCTGTTTTTT
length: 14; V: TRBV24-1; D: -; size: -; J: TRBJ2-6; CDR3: CATSDFTGANVLTF; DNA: TGTGCCACCAGTGATTTTACCGGGGCCAACGTCCTGACTTTC
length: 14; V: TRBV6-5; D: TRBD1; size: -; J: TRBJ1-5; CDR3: CASSIGTGWQPQHF; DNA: TGTGCCAGCAGCATCGGGACAGGGTGGCAGCCCCAGCATTTT
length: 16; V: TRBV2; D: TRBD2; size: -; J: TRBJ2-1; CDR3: CASSDPLAGALNEQFF; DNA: TGTGCCAGCAGCGACCCCTTAGCGGGGGCCCTCAATGAGCAGTTCTTC
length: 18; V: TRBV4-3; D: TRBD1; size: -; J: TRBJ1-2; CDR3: CASSPHGVRGQETYGYTF; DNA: TGCGCCAGCAGCCCTCACGGCGTTAGGGGACAGGAGACCTATGGCTACACCTTC
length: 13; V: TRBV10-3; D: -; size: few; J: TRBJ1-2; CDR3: CAITGQLRDGYTF; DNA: TGTGCCATCACAGGACAGCTCCGGGATGGCTACACCTTC
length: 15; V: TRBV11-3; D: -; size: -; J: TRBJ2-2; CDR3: CASSQDGGNTGELFF; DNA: TGTGCCAGCAGCCAAGACGGGGGCAACACCGGGGAGCTGTTTTTT
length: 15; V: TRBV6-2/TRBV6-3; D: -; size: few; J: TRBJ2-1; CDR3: CASSYPDARHNEQFF; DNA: TGTGCCAGCAGTTATCCGGATGCGAGACACAATGAGCAGTTCTTC
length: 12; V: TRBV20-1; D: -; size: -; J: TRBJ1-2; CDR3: CSARDLVYGYTF; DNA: TGCAGTGCTAGAGATTTGGTATATGGCTACACCTTC
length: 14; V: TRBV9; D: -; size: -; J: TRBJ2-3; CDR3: CASSEDLSWDTQYF; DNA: TGTGCCAGCAGCGAGGACTTGTCCTGGGATACGCAGTATTTT
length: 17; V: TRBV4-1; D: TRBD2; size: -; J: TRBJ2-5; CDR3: CASSQDSSGGLKETQYF; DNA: TGCGCCAGCAGCCAAGATTCTAGCGGGGGGCTGAAAGAGACCCAGTACTTC
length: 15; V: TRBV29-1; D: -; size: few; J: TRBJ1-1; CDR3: CSVEDFGRVNTEAFF; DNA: TGCAGCGTTGAAGATTTTGGCAGGGTGAACACTGAAGCTTTCTTT
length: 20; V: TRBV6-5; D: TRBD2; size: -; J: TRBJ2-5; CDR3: CASSRNLGLAGGGYQETQYF; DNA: TGTGCCAGCAGTAGGAACCTTGGACTAGCGGGGGGCGGGTACCAAGAGACCCAGTACTTC
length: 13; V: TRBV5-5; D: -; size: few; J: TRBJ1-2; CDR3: CASTFGGNYGYTF; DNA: TGTGCCAGTACTTTTGGGGGAAACTATGGCTACACCTTC
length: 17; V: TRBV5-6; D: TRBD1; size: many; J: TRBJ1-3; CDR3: CASSFISTGTGTDTIYF; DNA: TGTGCCAGCAGTTTCATTTCAACCGGGACAGGGACAGACACCATATATTTT
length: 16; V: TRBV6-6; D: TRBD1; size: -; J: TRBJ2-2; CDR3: CASSYSVPGGSGELFF; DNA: TGTGCCAGCAGTTACTCTGTCCCAGGGGGCTCCGGGGAGCTGTTTTTT
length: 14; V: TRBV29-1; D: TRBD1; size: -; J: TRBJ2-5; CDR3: CSVDLGTGGQTQYF; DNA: TGCAGCGTTGACCTCGGGACAGGGGGCCAGACCCAGTACTTC
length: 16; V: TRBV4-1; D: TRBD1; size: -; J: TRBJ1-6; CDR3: CASSQDEGTGQSPLHF; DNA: TGTGCCAGCAGCCAAGATGAGGGGACAGGGCAATCACCCCTCCACTTT
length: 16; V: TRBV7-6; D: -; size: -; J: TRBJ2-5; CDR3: CASSPAGGQSLETQYF; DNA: TGTGCCAGCAGCCCCGCCGGTGGACAGTCGTTAGAGACCCAGTACTTC
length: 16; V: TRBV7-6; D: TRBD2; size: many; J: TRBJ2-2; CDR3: CASSFNGLAEGGELFF; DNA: TGTGCCAGCAGCTTCAACGGACTAGCGGAAGGCGGGGAGCTGTTTTTT
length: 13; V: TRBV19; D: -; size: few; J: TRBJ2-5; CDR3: CASRKEDQETQYF; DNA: TGTGCCAGTAGAAAGGAGGACCAAGAGACCCAGTACTTC
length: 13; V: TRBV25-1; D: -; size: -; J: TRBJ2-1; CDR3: CASSGRGNGEQFF; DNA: TGTGCCAGCAGTGGCAGAGGGAACGGTGAGCAGTTCTTC
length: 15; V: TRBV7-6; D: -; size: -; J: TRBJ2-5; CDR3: CASSQWTGQQETQYF; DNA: TGTGCCAGCAGCCAATGGACCGGACAGCAAGAGACCCAGTACTTC
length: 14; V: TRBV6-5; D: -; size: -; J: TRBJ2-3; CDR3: CASSYYRFTDTQYF; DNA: TGTGCCAGCAGTTACTACAGGTTCACAGATACGCAGTATTTT
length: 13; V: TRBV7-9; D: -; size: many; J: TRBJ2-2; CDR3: CASSFSAPGELFF; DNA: TGTGCCAGCAGCTTCTCGGCCCCGGGGGAGCTGTTTTTT
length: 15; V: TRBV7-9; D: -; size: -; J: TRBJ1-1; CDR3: CASSLGGVERNEAFF; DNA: TGTGCCAGCAGCTTAGGGGGGGTGGAACGTAATGAAGCTTTCTTT
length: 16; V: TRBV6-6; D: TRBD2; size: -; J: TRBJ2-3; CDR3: CASSFLAGGRQDTQYF; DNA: TGTGCCAGCAGTTTCTTAGCGGGGGGGCGGCAAGATACGCAGTATTTT
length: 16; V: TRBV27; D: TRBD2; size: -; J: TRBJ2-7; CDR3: CASSLSSGGLSYEQYF; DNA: TGTGCCAGCAGTTTGTCTAGCGGGGGCCTCTCCTACGAGCAGTACTTC
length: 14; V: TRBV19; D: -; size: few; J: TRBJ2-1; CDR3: CASSITGSYNEQFF; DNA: TGTGCCAGTAGTATAACGGGGTCCTACAATGAGCAGTTCTTC
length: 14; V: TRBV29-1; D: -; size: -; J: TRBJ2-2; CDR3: CSVTGTMNTGELFF; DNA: TGCAGCGTTACCGGGACCATGAACACCGGGGAGCTGTTTTTT
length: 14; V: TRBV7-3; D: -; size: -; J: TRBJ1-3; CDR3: CASRGPSSGNTIYF; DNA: TGTGCCAGCAGAGGGCCCAGCTCTGGAAACACCATATATTTT